The 14 T cell receptor beta chains below all came from one sample that was sequenced in a study of blood T cells in healthy people across ages. It was with a sample-barcoded 5' primer and a J-beta primer mix that a second PCR of about 6 to 11 cycles was run. TCRdb itself ran the 5' RACE reads through MiXCR, one entry per CDR3 protein. The data contain about 650,000 distinct CDR3 sequences, 52% of them seen just once; the ten biggest clones take up approximately 13%. Source material: blood. The receptors come from a woman older than 75 in good health.

This clonotype was seen a few times. This chain connects TRBV6-2 or TRBV6-3 to TRBJ2-1, with D maybe TRBD2 (6 bases). Germline values: CDR1 MNHEY, CDR2 SVGEGT. The CDR3 is made up of 17 amino acids. V gave up 8 bases and J gave up 7 bases, with 27 bases separating them. The DNA of the CDR3 is TGTGCCAGCGTCCAAGCCTTAGGAGGGGTACTGTTGAATGAGCAGTTCTTC. Translating it yields CASVQALGGVLLNEQFF.

This clonotype was found a few times. The chain carries TRBV3-1 and TRBJ1-6, with D uncertain. Trimming removed 4 bases from V and 9 bases from J, with 13 bases in between. Germline loops: CDR1 LGHDT, CDR2 YNNKEL (reference sequence). This CDR3 comprises 14 residues. CDR3 amino acids: CASSLDSVSSPLHF. The CDR3 DNA reads as TGTGCCAGCAGCCTCGACTCTGTATCTTCACCCCTCCACTTT. Supplemented by reference TRBV3-1 and TRBJ1-6, the full variable domain reads DTAVSQTPKYLVTQMGNDKSIKCEQNLGHDTMYWYKQDSKKFLKIMFSYNNKELIINETVPNRFSPKSPDKAHLNLHINSLELGDSAVYFCASSLDSVSSPLHFGNGTRLTVT.

This clonotype was seen a few times. CDR3 nucleotides: TGTGCCAGCAGCTTGCAGGGGCCTAGCACAGATACGCAGTATTTT. Translated, it gives CASSLQGPSTDTQYF. The chain recombines TRBV7-9 with TRBJ2-3, with TRBD1 as a possible D gene (6 bases). Germline CDR1 SEHNR, CDR2 FQNEAQ (reference sequence). Trimming took 3 bases from V and 0 from J, leaving 10 bases between them. The CDR3 loop spans 15 amino acids. The whole variable domain, remainder taken from reference TRBV7-9 and TRBJ2-3, is DTGVSQNPRHKITKRGQNVTFRCDPISEHNRLYWYRQTLGQGPEFLTYFQNEAQLEKSRLLSDRFSAERPKGSFSTLEIQRTEQGDSAMYLCASSLQGPSTDTQYFGPGTRLTVL.

This clonotype has only a few counts. This chain connects TRBV5-1 to TRBJ2-3; 8 positions match TRBD1. In germline, CDR1 is SGHRS, CDR2 YFSETQ. There are 15 residues in the CDR3. The V and J ends lost 5 bases and 5 bases, in that order; junction bases with no gene match: 10. The CDR3 bases are TGCGCCAGCAGATCGAAGACAGGGGAGTTAGATACGCAGTATTTT. Translating it yields CASRSKTGELDTQYF.

This clonotype occurred many times. The gene calls are TRBV4-1 and TRBJ2-4; 7 positions agree with TRBD2. The CDR3 has 16 residues. Germline loops: CDR1 MGHRA, CDR2 YSYEKL. V shed 0 bases, J shed 5 bases, and the junction held 7 bases outside the gene matches. CDR3 nucleotide sequence: TGCGCCAGCAGCCAAGATCGGGCGGGAGTGGAAAACATTCAGTACTTC. Encoded protein: CASSQDRAGVENIQYF.

The chain carries TRBV6-2 or TRBV6-3 and TRBJ2-1; the D gene is possibly TRBD1 (6 bases). Looked up from germline, CDR1 is MNHEY and CDR2 is SVGEGT. This CDR3 contains 14 residues. Trimming shortened V by 7 bases and J by 8 bases, and 18 bases separated the two germline ends. The CDR3 region is CASTAPPGVHEQFF. CDR3 sequence (DNA): TGTGCCAGCACCGCCCCGCCAGGGGTGCATGAGCAGTTCTTC.

The chain carries TRBV20-1 and TRBJ1-4; D unclear. V was clipped by 0 bases and J by 3 bases, with 11 bases between them. This CDR3 is built from 15 residues. Germline V CDR1 and CDR2: DFQATT, SNEGSKA (reference sequence). CDR3 loop: CSARDRLGANEKLFF. CDR3 DNA: TGCAGTGCTAGAGACAGGCTCGGGGCTAATGAAAAACTGTTTTTT.

This chain uses TRBV11-2 with TRBJ1-2, with no clear D. Germline V CDR1 and CDR2: SGHAT, FQNNGV. This CDR3 has 17 amino acids. V lost 1 base and J lost 5, with 20 bases in between. The CDR3 DNA reads TGTGCCAGCAGCTTAGGTCTTGCGCCCGACCGAGGTTATGGCTACACCTTC. This gives the protein CASSLGLAPDRGYGYTF.

This clonotype was found many times. The gene calls are TRBV30 and TRBJ1-2; the D is unclear. CDR1 and CDR2 (germline): GTSNPN, SVGIG (reference sequence). The V and J ends lost 2 bases and 6 bases respectively, with 4 bases between them. The length of the CDR3 is 10 residues. The CDR3 sequence is CAWSTDGYTF. DNA for the CDR3: TGTGCCTGGAGTACTGATGGCTACACCTTC.

This clonotype was seen a few times. The J gene is TRBJ2-1, the V gene TRBV7-3, with unresolved D. Trimming removed 5 bases at V and 0 bases at J, with 11 bases between. The germline gives CDR1 SGHTA, CDR2 FQGTGA. This CDR3 has 15 amino acids. Written as DNA, the CDR3 is TGTGCCAGCAGCCCTACATGGAGCTCCTACAATGAGCAGTTCTTC. This gives the protein CASSPTWSSYNEQFF.

Remarks on this clonotype: A much larger clone differs by one base, so this may be a read error. J is TRBJ2-5 and V is TRBV9; D perhaps matches TRBD1 (5 bases). The CDR3 covers 14 residues. Per germline, CDR1 SGDLS and CDR2 YYNGEE. Trimming shortened V by 0 bases and J by 4 bases, and 10 bases separated the two germline ends. The CDR3 DNA reads TGTGCCAGCAGCGTAGGGCCCCAGGGAGAGACCCAGTACTTC. Translated: CASSVGPQGETQYF.

This clonotype was counted at least ten times. V is TRBV13 and J is TRBJ2-3; 10 nucleotides match TRBD2. Germline values: CDR1 PRHDT, CDR2 FYEKMQ (reference sequence). Trimming took 6 bases from V and 2 from J; bases not matched to a gene: 5. This CDR3 region has 15 residues. CDR3 residues: CASRKGLAATDTQYF. The CDR3 coding sequence is TGTGCCAGCAGAAAAGGACTAGCGGCCACAGATACGCAGTATTTT.

This rearrangement joins TRBV7-3 to TRBJ2-2; D is ambiguous. CDR1 is SGHTA, CDR2 FQGTGA, per germline. CDR3 length equals 16 residues. V lost 6 bases and J 0 bases, leaving 14 bases between the germline ends. The CDR3 nucleotides are TGTGCCAGCAGGCAAAACACACCAGCGAACACCGGGGAGCTGTTTTTT. It codes for CASRQNTPANTGELFF.

As concerns this clonotype: A much larger clone is a single base away; this may be a read error. The rearrangement joins TRBV6-6 to TRBJ1-2; a possible D gene is TRBD1 (5 bases). This CDR3 has 13 amino acids. The germline CDR1 and CDR2 sequences are MNHNY and SVGAGI (reference sequence). CDR3 DNA: TGTACCAGCAGTTACTCGGGAACAGGCGGCTACACCTTC. Translated, it gives CTSSYSGTGGYTF.